These 22 T cell receptor beta chains came from one sample sequenced in a study of blood T cell repertoires in COVID-19. Profiling relied on immunoSEQ multiplex PCR, and the TCRdb table lists in-frame clones only, not all of them. The sample carries hundreds of thousands of clones, more than 85% recorded once. The material sequenced was PBMCs or T cells enriched from blood (not recorded which). Receptors were obtained from a woman aged 25-40 years who had recovered from COVID-19.

This chain uses TRBV6-1 with TRBJ1-4; no clear D. The V gene lost 3 bases and the J gene lost 4 bases, with 15 bases spanning the gap. This CDR3 has 16 amino acids. In germline, CDR1 is MNHNS, CDR2 SASEGT. CDR3 sequence reads: CASSDRWQESNEKLFF. As DNA, the CDR3 is TGTGCCAGCAGTGACAGGTGGCAAGAAAGTAATGAAAAACTGTTTTTT.

This chain joins TRBV7-9 and TRBJ1-6, with no clear D. This CDR3 region has 12 residues. Germline loops: CDR1 SEHNR, CDR2 FQNEAQ (reference sequence). Trimming left V 7 bases short and J 9 bases short, with 10 bases between. CDR3 protein: CASTKYGSPLHF. The CDR3 nucleotides are TGTGCCAGCACCAAATACGGTTCACCCCTCCACTTT.

This sequence joins TRBV5-6 and TRBJ2-7; 11 bases agree with TRBD1. The V gene end was trimmed by 4 bases and the J gene end by 2 bases; junction bases not matched to a gene: 17. This CDR3 has 19 residues. Germline values: CDR1 SGHDT, CDR2 YYEEEE. The CDR3 reads CASSLGTGGGGGRTYEQYF. CDR3 coding DNA: TGTGCCAGCAGCCTTGGGACAGGGGGAGGCGGGGGCCGTACCTACGAGCAGTACTTC.

This chain connects TRBV19 to TRBJ1-1; 9 bases match TRBD1. CDR1 and CDR2 (germline): LNHDA, SQIVND (reference sequence). Trimming took 8 bases from V and 0 from J; bases not matched to a gene: 13. The CDR3 extends over 17 amino acids. The CDR3 loop reads CASRKQGARALNTEAFF. Written as DNA, the CDR3 is TGTGCCAGTCGAAAACAGGGGGCGCGGGCCCTGAACACTGAAGCTTTCTTT.

The rearrangement joins TRBV27 to TRBJ1-5, with D hard to call. Germline V gene data show CDR1 as MNHEY and CDR2 as SMNVEV (reference sequence). CDR3 length: 14 residues. The V and J ends lost 2 bases and 3 bases respectively, with 8 bases between them. The CDR3 DNA reads TGTGCCAGCAGTTTAGGCGGATTCAATCAGCCCCAGCATTTT. Translation: CASSLGGFNQPQHF.

V gene TRBV10-3 combines with J gene TRBJ1-2; weak D call: TRBD1 (5 bases). This CDR3 is built from 17 residues. V was pared by 7 bases and J by 3 bases, with 24 bases between. Germline V gene sequence: CDR1 ENHRY, CDR2 SYGVKD. The CDR3 DNA follows: TGTGCCATCATCCTGGAGGGGCCGGCGACCACTTACTATGGCTACACCTTC. Its protein is CAIILEGPATTYYGYTF.

This clone came up once. The rearrangement links TRBV7-2 to TRBJ1-1; D gene uncertain. Germline V gene sequence: CDR1 SGHTA, CDR2 FQGNSA. This CDR3 has 15 residues. Trimming removed 5 bases from V and 0 bases from J, with 13 bases in between. The CDR3 is CASSLITGMNTEAFF. CDR3 nucleotide sequence: TGTGCCAGCAGCCTCATTACTGGTATGAACACTGAAGCTTTCTTT. Full variable domain (outside the CDR3, taken from reference TRBV7-2 and TRBJ1-1): GAGVSQSPSNKVTEKGKDVELRCDPISGHTALYWYRQSLGQGLEFLIYFQGNSAPDKSGLPSDRFSAERTGGSVSTLTIQRTQQEDSAVYLCASSLITGMNTEAFFGQGTRLTVV.

This chain joins TRBV18 and TRBJ2-7; 9 bases are shared with TRBD1. V lost 4 bases to trimming and J lost 0 bases; unmatched junction nucleotides: 4. CDR1 KGHSH and CDR2 LQKENI come from the germline V gene. CDR3 length equals 15 residues. The CDR3 bases are TGTGCCAGCTCACGGACAGGGGCAAGCTCCTACGAGCAGTACTTC. Protein: CASSRTGASSYEQYF.

The chain uses TRBV27 and TRBJ2-2, with 7 positions matching TRBD2. The germline V gene encodes CDR1 MNHEY and CDR2 SMNVEV (reference sequence). After removal of 2 bases from V and 3 bases from J, the junction contained 0 bases not matched to a gene. The CDR3 has 14 residues. The CDR3 here is CASSLREDTGELFF. The CDR3, as DNA: TGTGCCAGCAGTTTACGGGAGGACACCGGGGAGCTGTTTTTT.

This chain connects TRBV12-3 or TRBV12-4 to TRBJ2-3; D gene ambiguous. The V end was cut by 3 bases, the J end by 4 bases, with 8 bases between. The CDR3 is 13 amino acids. CDR3 DNA sequence: TGTGCCAGCAGTTTCGGTCGGGCAGATACGCAGTATTTT. Translating it yields CASSFGRADTQYF.

The chain carries TRBV3-1 (or the pseudogene TRBV3-2) and TRBJ2-1, with TRBD2 matching over 7 bases. Germline values: CDR1 LGHDT, CDR2 YNNKEL (reference sequence). The junction had 5 bases not matched to a gene; V was cut back by 0 bases and J by 6 bases. The CDR3 runs to 15 residues. The DNA of the CDR3 is TGTGCCAGCAGCCAAGACGGGGGGAGAATCAATGAGCAGTTCTTC. This codes for CASSQDGGRINEQFF.

The chain links TRBV7-2 to TRBJ1-6, with D tentatively TRBD1 (6 bases). The CDR3 spans 14 residues. The V and J ends lost 5 bases and 14 bases respectively, with 19 bases between them. Germline V CDR1 and CDR2: SGHTA, FQGNSA. The CDR3 loop is CASSQGGQLRALHF. CDR3 bases: TGTGCCAGCAGCCAAGGGGGTCAGCTAAGGGCCCTCCACTTT. The full variable domain, with the rest looked up from reference TRBV7-2 and TRBJ1-6, is GAGVSQSPSNKVTEKGKDVELRCDPISGHTALYWYRQSLGQGLEFLIYFQGNSAPDKSGLPSDRFSAERTGGSVSTLTIQRTQQEDSAVYLCASSQGGQLRALHFGNGTRLTVT.

CDR3 sequence: CASRPGGDHTEAFF. CDR3 DNA: TGTGCCAGTAGACCCGGGGGGGATCACACTGAAGCTTTCTTT. This rearrangement joins TRBV19 to TRBJ1-1; possibly TRBD1 for D (5 bases). Germline V gives CDR1 LNHDA, CDR2 SQIVND (reference sequence). V lost 6 bases, J lost 3 bases, and 14 bases lay in between. This CDR3 region has 14 residues.

V usage is TRBV10-3 and J usage is TRBJ1-1; D is undetermined. CDR3 size: 15 residues. The germline gives CDR1 ENHRY, CDR2 SYGVKD. V was trimmed by 4 bases and J by 5 bases, leaving 17 bases between them. The CDR3 DNA sequence: TGTGCCATCAGTGCATATGCAGAAGGAGATACTGAAGCTTTCTTT. It encodes CAISAYAEGDTEAFF.

CDR3 region: CASSESFRTGDSPLHF. CDR3 DNA sequence: TGTGCCAGCAGTGAATCTTTCCGGACAGGGGATTCACCCCTCCACTTT. V and J are TRBV2 and TRBJ1-6, with 9 bases that match TRBD1. Per germline, CDR1 SNHLY and CDR2 FYNNEI. V was clipped by 2 bases and J by 8 bases; unmatched bases: 7. This CDR3 is built from 16 residues. The variable domain in full, completed from reference TRBV2 and TRBJ1-6, reads EPEVTQTPSHQVTQMGQEVILRCVPISNHLYFYWYRQILGQKVEFLVSFYNNEISEKSEIFDDQFSVERPDGSNFTLKIRSTKLEDSAMYFCASSESFRTGDSPLHFGNGTRLTVT.

Note on this clone: Other nucleotide sequences in the sample specify the same CDR3. The chain joins TRBV4-3 to TRBJ2-2, with D maybe TRBD2 (5 bases). Trimming stripped 0 bases from V and 4 bases from J, with 12 bases between. This CDR3 is 16 amino acids long. The germline V gene encodes CDR1 LGHNA and CDR2 YSLEER. CDR3 nucleotides: TGCGCCAGCAGCCAAGATGGAGGACCGGGCACCGGGGAGCTGTTTTTT. Protein sequence: CASSQDGGPGTGELFF.

The chain combines TRBV18 with TRBJ1-3, with unresolved D. The CDR3 is 18 amino acids. The germline V and J ends were trimmed by 7 bases and 3 bases, with 25 bases remaining between them. The germline CDR1 and CDR2 sequences are KGHSH and LQKENI. Here the CDR3 DNA reads TGTGCCAGCTACACCTGGACTCTCGGCGACGGGTTTGGAAACACCATATATTTT. This gives the protein CASYTWTLGDGFGNTIYF.

The V call is TRBV5-6, the J call TRBJ2-4; D is undetermined. V was cut by 1 base and J by 0 bases, with 5 bases left in between. The CDR3 is made up of 14 amino acids. CDR1 is SGHDT, CDR2 YYEEEE, per germline. Here the CDR3 reads CASSLTLAKNIQYF. CDR3 coding DNA: TGTGCCAGCAGCTTGACTCTAGCCAAAAACATTCAGTACTTC.

This rearrangement joins TRBV28 to TRBJ1-2, with D uncertain. This CDR3 is built from 12 residues. Germline CDR1 and CDR2: MDHEN and SYDVKM. Trimming removed 4 bases from V and 4 bases from J, with 7 bases in between. CDR3 nucleotide sequence: TGTGCCAGCAGTTCCAACATCTATGGCTACACCTTC. Protein sequence: CASSSNIYGYTF.

The rearrangement joins TRBV30 to TRBJ1-5; 9 bases align to TRBD1. Per germline, CDR1 GTSNPN and CDR2 SVGIG (reference sequence). Trimming removed 0 bases from V and 7 bases from J; junction bases left unmatched: 4. The CDR3 has 14 residues. The CDR3 DNA reads as TGTGCCTGGAGTGTACAGACAGGGGGACAGCCCCAGCATTTT. Translating gives CAWSVQTGGQPQHF.

The chain employs TRBV5-1 and TRBJ2-1, with 9 bases identical to TRBD2. Germline-derived CDR1 and CDR2 are SGHRS and YFSETQ. Germline trimming cut 0 bases from V and 9 bases from J; bases unmatched to any gene: 13. The CDR3 is 17 residues long. CDR3 loop: CASSLAIGGGAFTEQFF. Written as DNA, the CDR3 is TGCGCCAGCAGCTTGGCCATTGGCGGGGGGGCTTTCACTGAGCAGTTCTTC.

This chain joins TRBV7-2 and TRBJ2-7, with a tentative D call TRBD2 (6 bases). Germline CDR1 SGHTA, CDR2 FQGNSA. V lost 3 bases to trimming and J lost 2 bases, with 14 bases between them. This CDR3 is 15 amino acids long. CDR3 sequence: CASSFLGGWTYEQYF. The CDR3 region has the DNA TGTGCCAGCAGCTTCCTCGGGGGATGGACCTACGAGCAGTACTTC.